This TCR beta chain was obtained from a study of regulatory T cells in long-lasting Graves disease. Points from the study as a whole: Patients with persistent disease showed a bias toward TRBV28, TRBJ1-2 and TRBJ2-5.

Time point noted: newly diagnosed GD, antithyroid drugs for less than 3 months. PBMC-derived RNA was used for the TCR library. Arm-PCR of CDR3 regions and iRepertoire HTBI primers were the basis on which TCR beta libraries were built. TCRdb redid the calling of the multiplex PCR reads with MiXCR, one entry per CDR3 protein. The table has under 800,000 distinct CDR3 sequences, 15% to 20% seen once. This clonotype was seen only a few times. Its antigen is currently unknown. In germline, CDR1 is SGHTA, CDR2 FQGTGA. V was cut by 5 bases and J by 1 base, with 11 bases left in between. This CDR3 contains 15 residues. This sample was also put to use in a study of T cells in Graves' hyperthyroidism and ophthalmopathy. Turning to that study: The majority of expanded thyroid clonotypes above 0.001 also appeared in blood.

V usage is TRBV7-3 and J usage is TRBJ2-2; D possibly corresponds to TRBD2 (5 bases). The sample in question was peripheral blood mononuclear cells (PBMCs), obtained at new diagnosis, from a patient treated with antithyroid drugs. The source of this sequence is a woman aged 25 to 39 with Graves disease. As DNA, the CDR3 is TGTGCCAGCAGCCCTGGACGGGAGAACACCGGGGAGCTGTTTTTT. As protein: CASSPGRENTGELFF.